One sample yielded the 23 T cell receptor beta chains listed below, sequenced in a study of T cell clonality in common variable immunodeficiency (dated by TCRdb to 2014 to 2015). Receptors were amplified or captured by the immunoSEQ multiplex PCR assay. TCRdb's version of the immuneACCESS table is confined to in-frame rearrangements and falls short of the full clone set. An unresolved V gene accounts for under half of the shortfall where checked; the remainder is of unknown origin. The sample has 30,000 or so clones on record, with no singletons. The ten largest clones represent 3.5% to 4% of the sample. Specimen: peripheral blood mononuclear cells. Receptor source: a person aged 18-69 years in good health.

Turning to this clone: The CDR3 goes on 3 residues after the read ends, and that part is filled in from the germline J gene. The V gene is TRBV7-8, the J gene TRBJ1-1; 8 bases map to TRBD1. The CDR3 is made up of 14 amino acids. V dropped 5 bases and J dropped 3; count of bases not matched to a gene: 5. Germline-derived CDR1 and CDR2 are SGHVS and FQNEAQ. The CDR3 loop is CASSRTGLDTEAFF. CDR3 DNA, as far as it was read: TGTGCCAGCAGCCGGACAGGGTTGGACACTGAA.

Many counts were recorded for this clone. The read gets to within 3 residues of the CDR3 end, and the germline J gene fills in the rest. The chain has TRBV5-1 and TRBJ2-3, with TRBD1 matching 7 bases. CDR1 SGHRS and CDR2 YFSETQ come from the germline V gene. The CDR3 covers 14 residues. J was trimmed by 2 bases and V by 3 bases; bases with no gene match: 3. The CDR3 loop is CASSSGQSTDTQYF. CDR3 DNA (partial): TGCGCCAGCAGCTCGGGACAGTCCACAGATACG.

This clone was detected many times. The CDR3 protein is CASYAGQSEKLFF. CDR3 DNA, as far as it was read: TGTGCCAGCTATGCGGGGCAATCTGAAAAG. The rearrangement uses TRBV18 and TRBJ2-2; TRBD2 is a possible D gene (6 bases). The read stops 3 residues short of the end of the CDR3; the missing end is completed from the germline J gene. Germline CDR1 reads KGHSH; CDR2 reads LQKENI. The CDR3 loop spans 13 amino acids.

The table lists this clone with many counts. The read stops 3 residues short of the end of the CDR3; the missing end is completed from the germline J gene. This chain connects TRBV30 to TRBJ1-1; 7 nucleotides align to TRBD1. This CDR3 comprises 14 residues. The trim removed 5 bases at V and 3 bases at J, leaving 9 bases unmatched. CDR1 is GTSNPN, CDR2 SVGIG, per germline (reference sequence). The sequenced CDR3 bases are TGTGCCTGGGGGACAGCGCCATATTACACTGAA. Translated, it gives CAWGTAPYYTE. Given in full, the CDR3 is CAWGTAPYYTEAFF.

This clone has a count of ten or more. The CDR3 goes on 3 residues after the read ends, and that part is filled in from the germline J gene. V usage is TRBV19 and J usage is TRBJ1-4; D gene ambiguous. In germline, CDR1 is LNHDA, CDR2 SQIVND (reference sequence). V shed 2 bases and J shed 3 bases, with 13 bases lying between them. The CDR3 has 16 residues. The CDR3 loop is CASSIRRDQPNEKLFF. CDR3 DNA, as far as it was read: TGTGCCAGTAGTATAAGGCGGGATCAGCCTAATGAAAAA. Full variable domain (outside the CDR3, taken from reference TRBV19 and TRBJ1-4): DGGITQSPKYLFRKEGQNVTLSCEQNLNHDAMYWYRQDPGQGLRLIYYSQIVNDFQKGDIAEGYSVSREKKESFPLTVTSAQKNPTAFYLCASSIRRDQPNEKLFFGSGTQLSVL.

A word on this clone: Read sequence stops 3 residues before the CDR3 end, and the germline J gene provides the missing end. The rearrangement links TRBV18 to TRBJ1-2; a weak D match, TRBD1 (5 bases). CDR1 and CDR2 from the germline V gene are KGHSH and LQKENI. The CDR3 runs 14 residues. The chain's CDR3 is CASSLPGRAYDYTF. The CDR3 DNA, read in part, is TGTGCCAGCTCACTACCGGGCAGGGCCTACGAC.

There are many counts of this clone. The read terminates 3 residues before the CDR3 end, so the remaining end is supplied by the germline J gene. The rearrangement uses TRBV5-4 and TRBJ1-6; perhaps TRBD1 as D (5 bases). The V and J ends lost 0 bases and 7 bases respectively, with 14 bases between them. Germline assignment: CDR1 SGHNT and CDR2 YYREEE (reference sequence). This CDR3 is built from 16 residues. CDR3: CASSLGGQARNSPLHF. Incomplete CDR3 DNA: TGTGCCAGCAGCTTGGGGGGCCAGGCACGCAATTCACCC.

This clone was seen many times. The read finishes 3 residues shy of the CDR3 end, and the germline J gene is used to complete it. V is TRBV2 and J is TRBJ2-5; tentatively, D is TRBD2 (6 bases). Trimming removed 8 bases at V and 5 bases at J, with 12 bases between. Germline lookup yields CDR1 SNHLY and CDR2 FYNNEI. The CDR3 consists of 12 residues. CDR3 sequence: CASGGEIETQYF. CDR3 DNA (partial): TGTGCCAGCGGCGGGGAGATCGAGACC. The full variable domain, completed using reference TRBV2 and TRBJ2-5, is EPEVTQTPSHQVTQMGQEVILRCVPISNHLYFYWYRQILGQKVEFLVSFYNNEISEKSEIFDDQFSVERPDGSNFTLKIRSTKLEDSAMYFCASGGEIETQYFGPGTRLLVL.

This clone has ten or more counts. CDR3 DNA (partial): TGTGCCAGCGGCCAGGGGGGAACAAGCTCCTACGAG. As protein: CASGQGGTSSYE. The entire CDR3 protein is CASGQGGTSSYEQYF. This chain uses TRBV7-2 with TRBJ2-7; D may be TRBD1 (7 bases). Sequencing ends 3 residues short of the CDR3 end; the germline J gene provides the rest. V shed 8 bases and J shed 0 bases, with 17 bases lying between them. This CDR3 spans 15 amino acids. Per the germline V gene, CDR1 is SGHTA and CDR2 is FQGNSA.

At least ten counts were recorded for this clone. Read sequence stops 3 residues before the CDR3 end, and the germline J gene provides the missing end. The chain uses TRBV6-1 and TRBJ2-3, with 9 bases lining up with TRBD1. This CDR3 is built from 15 residues. V was pared by 2 bases and J by 2 bases, with 2 bases of the junction left unmatched. CDR1 is MNHNS, CDR2 SASEGT, per germline. CDR3 loop: CASSELQGATDTQYF. The covered CDR3 bases are TGTGCCAGCAGTGAACTACAGGGGGCCACAGATACG.

Many counts were recorded for this clone. The CDR3 loop reads CAWSKDISRPQHF. Incomplete CDR3 DNA: TGTGCCTGGAGTAAGGACATTTCTCGGCCC. V and J are TRBV30 and TRBJ1-5; weak D call: TRBD1 (5 bases). The read comes to an end 3 residues before the CDR3 does, leaving the germline J gene to fill in the end. V gave up 2 bases and J gave up 9 bases, with 14 bases separating them. The CDR3 sequence is 13 residues long. Germline lookup yields CDR1 GTSNPN and CDR2 SVGIG (reference sequence).

This clone was found many times. The read is 3 residues too short to cover the CDR3 end, so that end is filled in from the germline J gene. The V and J genes are TRBV7-6 and TRBJ1-6; the D gene is possibly TRBD1 (6 bases). The CDR3 runs to 16 residues. Between the trimmed V and J ends, which lost 1 base and 1 base, there was a span of 8 bases. Germline V gene data show CDR1 as SGHVS and CDR2 as FNYEAQ. CDR3 DNA, as far as it was read: TGTGCCAGCAGCTTAGGGACAGCGTCCTATAATTCACCC. Protein: CASSLGTASYNSP. The full CDR3 sequence reads CASSLGTASYNSPLHF.

Many counts were recorded for this clone. One end of the junction does not line up with germline, which may come from a read error. The read comes to an end 3 residues before the CDR3 does, leaving the germline J gene to fill in the end. This chain uses TRBV20-1 with TRBJ1-1; D is possibly TRBD1 (6 bases). The CDR3 totals 15 residues. The germline V gene has CDR1 DFQATT and CDR2 SNEGSKA (reference sequence). The CDR3 loop reads CSASRSLGGNTEAFF. Incomplete CDR3 DNA: TGTAGTGCCAGTAGGTCTTTAGGGGGGAACACTGAA.

This clone was counted many times. The read terminates 3 residues before the CDR3 end, so the remaining end is supplied by the germline J gene. The chain combines TRBV20-1 with TRBJ2-7, with 7 bases matching TRBD2. Germline V CDR1 and CDR2: DFQATT, SNEGSKA (reference sequence). The CDR3 is 15 amino acids. With V trimmed by 2 bases and J by 4 bases, 11 bases remained unmatched. Incomplete CDR3 DNA: TGCAGTGCTAGACTTTCGGGCCTAGCGGATTACGAG. This codes for CSARLSGLADYE. The whole CDR3 protein is CSARLSGLADYEQYF.

Concerning this clone: Read coverage stops 3 residues before the CDR3 terminus; the germline J gene supplies the remainder. The genes are TRBV6-2 or TRBV6-3 and TRBJ1-2, with 8 bases matching TRBD1. Germline V gene lookup returns CDR1 MNHEY and CDR2 SVGEGT. CDR3 length: 17 residues. CDR3 amino acids: CASSYPIPGQATDTYTF. Partial CDR3 DNA: TGTGCCAGCAGTTACCCAATTCCGGGACAGGCCACAGATACC.

As for this clone: At the DNA level, this CDR3 is encoded by other sequences in the same sample as well. CDR3 residues: CASSLEGRWTEAFF. The sequenced CDR3 bases are TGTGCCAGCAGCTTAGAGGGGCGATGGACTGAA. This sequence joins TRBV7-8 and TRBJ1-1; D might be TRBD1 (5 bases). The read halts 3 residues ahead of the CDR3 end, with the missing end drawn from the germline J gene. V gave up 1 base and J gave up 5 bases, with 11 bases separating them. The V gene's germline CDR1 is SGHVS and CDR2 FQNEAQ. The CDR3 loop spans 14 amino acids.

This clone occurred many times. Relative to the germline gene, one junction end is altered; a read error may explain this. The read is 3 residues too short to cover the CDR3 end, so that end is filled in from the germline J gene. The chain has TRBV5-5 and TRBJ2-3; 7 positions match TRBD2. The CDR3 consists of 15 residues. CDR1 is SGHKS and CDR2 is YYEKEE in the germline V gene (reference sequence). Incomplete CDR3 DNA: TGTGCCAACAGCTTGGAGGGCGGGGGAGAAGAGACG. As protein: CANSLEGGGEET. In full, the CDR3 reads CANSLEGGGEETQYF.

This clone was detected many times. The CDR3 end lies 3 residues beyond the end of the read and is filled in from the germline J gene. The V call is TRBV11-2, the J call TRBJ2-1; D may match TRBD1 or TRBD2 (5 bases each). The CDR3 loop spans 15 amino acids. Germline CDR1 reads SGHAT; CDR2 reads FQNNGV. Trimming took 5 bases from V and 5 from J, leaving 16 bases between them. The CDR3 bases that were read are TGTGCCAGCAGCCCCCGGAGAGGGGCCAACAATGAG. The encoded protein is CASSPRRGANNE. The full CDR3 is CASSPRRGANNEQFF.

This clone was observed many times. The read gets to within 3 residues of the CDR3 end, and the germline J gene fills in the rest. The J gene is TRBJ1-6, the V gene TRBV12-5; tentative D call: TRBD1 (5 bases). The CDR3 spans 16 residues. In germline, CDR1 is LGHNT, CDR2 FRNRAP. V lost 2 bases, J lost 7 bases, and 15 bases lay in between. The sequenced part of the CDR3 DNA is TGTGCTAGTGGTTTGTTTTATCTAGGGGCCAATTCACCC. Its protein is CASGLFYLGANSP. The entire CDR3 protein reads CASGLFYLGANSPLHF. Full variable domain (outside the CDR3, taken from reference TRBV12-5 and TRBJ1-6): DARVTQTPRHKVTEMGQEVTMRCQPILGHNTVFWYRQTMMQGLELLAYFRNRAPLDDSGMPKDRFSAEMPDATLATLKIQPSEPRDSAVYFCASGLFYLGANSPLHFGNGTRLTVT.

This clone was recorded many times. Sequencing ends 3 residues short of the CDR3 end; the germline J gene provides the rest. The gene calls are TRBV23-1 and TRBJ2-5, with TRBD1 identical over 8 bases. TRBV23-1 is given ORF status, its function remaining uncertain. The CDR3 has 13 amino acids. Trimming at V came to 6 bases and at J to 3 bases, leaving 3 bases not matched to a gene. The CDR3 sequence is CASRDRGEETQYF. The CDR3 DNA, read in part, is TGCGCCAGCAGAGACAGGGGAGAAGAGACC.

For this clone: Read sequence stops 3 residues before the CDR3 end, and the germline J gene provides the missing end. This chain uses TRBV2 with TRBJ1-2, with a weak D call TRBD1 (5 bases). CDR1 is SNHLY and CDR2 is FYNNEI in the germline V gene. The CDR3 spans 14 residues. CDR3 sequence: CASSTSGAYNDYTF. The CDR3 bases that were read are TGTGCCAGCAGTACTAGCGGGGCCTACAATGAC. The full variable domain, its missing parts supplied by reference TRBV2 and TRBJ1-2, is EPEVTQTPSHQVTQMGQEVILRCVPISNHLYFYWYRQILGQKVEFLVSFYNNEISEKSEIFDDQFSVERPDGSNFTLKIRSTKLEDSAMYFCASSTSGAYNDYTFGSGTRLTVV.

This clone was counted at least ten times. Here the CDR3 reads CASSQGGRGLNTEAFF. The sequenced CDR3 bases are TGTGCCAGCAGCCAAGGGGGCCGGGGGTTGAACACTGAA. V usage is TRBV14 and J usage is TRBJ1-1; tentative D call: TRBD1 (5 bases). The CDR3 end falls 3 residues outside the read, so it is completed with the germline J gene. V lost 1 base to trimming and J lost 0 bases, with 12 bases between them. Per the germline V gene, CDR1 is SGHDN and CDR2 is FVKESK. The CDR3 consists of 16 residues.

This clone was seen ten or more times. The read ends 3 residues shy of where the CDR3 ends; the end is completed using the germline J gene. The rearrangement links TRBV6-2 or TRBV6-3 to TRBJ2-2; unclear D gene. From germline, CDR1 is MNHEY and CDR2 SVGEGT. The CDR3 consists of 14 residues. Trimming left V 2 bases short and J 1 base short, with 5 bases between. The part of the CDR3 DNA that was read is TGTGCCAGCAGTTACCTAAGGAACACCGGGGAG. It yields the protein CASSYLRNTGE. The whole CDR3 protein reads CASSYLRNTGELFF.